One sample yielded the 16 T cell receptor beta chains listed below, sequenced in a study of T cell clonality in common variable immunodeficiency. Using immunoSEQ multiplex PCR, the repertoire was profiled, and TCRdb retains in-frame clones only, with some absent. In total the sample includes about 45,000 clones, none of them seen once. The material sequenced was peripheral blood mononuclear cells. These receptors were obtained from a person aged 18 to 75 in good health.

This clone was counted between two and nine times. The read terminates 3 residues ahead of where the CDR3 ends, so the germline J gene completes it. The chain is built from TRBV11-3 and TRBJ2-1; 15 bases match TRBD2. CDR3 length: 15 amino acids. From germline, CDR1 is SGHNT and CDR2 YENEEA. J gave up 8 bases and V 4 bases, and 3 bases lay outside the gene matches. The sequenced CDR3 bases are TGTGCCAGCAGCTCCGGACTAGCGGGAGGGGATGAG. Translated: CASSSGLAGGDE. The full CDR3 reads CASSSGLAGGDEQFF.

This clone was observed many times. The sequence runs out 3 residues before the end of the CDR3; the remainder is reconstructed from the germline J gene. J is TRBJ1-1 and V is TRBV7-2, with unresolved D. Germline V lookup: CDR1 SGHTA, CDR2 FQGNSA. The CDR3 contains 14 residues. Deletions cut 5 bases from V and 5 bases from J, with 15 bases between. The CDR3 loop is CASSVQVLGTEAFF. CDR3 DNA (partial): TGTGCCAGCAGCGTCCAGGTTCTCGGTACTGAA.

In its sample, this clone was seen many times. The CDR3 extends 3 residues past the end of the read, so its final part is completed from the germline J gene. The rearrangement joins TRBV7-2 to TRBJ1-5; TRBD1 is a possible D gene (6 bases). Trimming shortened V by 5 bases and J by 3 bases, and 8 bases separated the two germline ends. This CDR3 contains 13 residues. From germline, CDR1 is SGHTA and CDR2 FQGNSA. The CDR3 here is CASSQGNNQPQHF. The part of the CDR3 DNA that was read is TGTGCCAGCAGCCAGGGGAACAATCAGCCC.

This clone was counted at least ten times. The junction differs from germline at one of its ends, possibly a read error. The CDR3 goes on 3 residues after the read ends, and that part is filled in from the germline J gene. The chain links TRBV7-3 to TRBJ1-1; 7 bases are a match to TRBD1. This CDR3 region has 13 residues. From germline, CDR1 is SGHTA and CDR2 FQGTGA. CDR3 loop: CASSITGVTEAFF. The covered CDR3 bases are TGTGCCAGCAGCATAACAGGGGTTACTGAA. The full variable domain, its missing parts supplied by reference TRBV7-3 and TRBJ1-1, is GAGVSQTPSNKVTEKGKYVELRCDPISGHTALYWYRQSLGQGPEFLIYFQGTGAADDSGLPNDRFFAVRPEGSVSTLKIQRTERGDSAVYLCASSITGVTEAFFGQGTRLTVV.

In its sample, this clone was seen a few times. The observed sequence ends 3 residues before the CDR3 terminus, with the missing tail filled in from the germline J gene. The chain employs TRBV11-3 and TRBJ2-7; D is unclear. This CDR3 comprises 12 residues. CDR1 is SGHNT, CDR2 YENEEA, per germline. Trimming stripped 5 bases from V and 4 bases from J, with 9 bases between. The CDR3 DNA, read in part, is TGTGCCAGCAGCCCCACCCTATACGAG. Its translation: CASSPTLYE. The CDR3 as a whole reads CASSPTLYEQYF.

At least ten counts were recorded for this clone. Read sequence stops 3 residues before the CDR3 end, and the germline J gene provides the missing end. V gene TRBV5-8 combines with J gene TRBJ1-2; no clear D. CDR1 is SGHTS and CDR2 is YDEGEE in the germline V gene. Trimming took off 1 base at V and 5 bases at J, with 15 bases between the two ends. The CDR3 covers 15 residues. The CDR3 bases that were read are TGTGCCAGCAGCTTGAGGCGGGCGACGGGGTATGGC. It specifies CASSLRRATGYG. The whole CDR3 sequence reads CASSLRRATGYGYTF.

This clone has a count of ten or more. CDR3 DNA (partial): TGTGCCATTCCCAGGCATAGCAATCAGCCC. Translation gives CAIPRHSNQP. The complete CDR3 reads CAIPRHSNQPQHF. The rearrangement uses TRBV3-1 (or the pseudogene TRBV3-2) and TRBJ1-5, with D unclear. The CDR3 end lies 3 residues beyond the end of the read and is filled in from the germline J gene. The V end lost 10 bases, the J end lost 0 bases, and 10 bases lay between the germline ends. Per the germline V gene, CDR1 is LGHDT and CDR2 is YNNKEL (reference sequence). The CDR3 totals 13 residues.

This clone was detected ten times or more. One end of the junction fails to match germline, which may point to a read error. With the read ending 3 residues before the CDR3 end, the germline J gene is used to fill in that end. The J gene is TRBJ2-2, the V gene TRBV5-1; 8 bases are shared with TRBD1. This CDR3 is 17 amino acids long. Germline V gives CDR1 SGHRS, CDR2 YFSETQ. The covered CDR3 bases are TGCGCCAACAGCTTCGGTCCGGAACAGGGGGACACCGGGGAG. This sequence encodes CANSFGPEQGDTGE. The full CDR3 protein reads CANSFGPEQGDTGELFF.

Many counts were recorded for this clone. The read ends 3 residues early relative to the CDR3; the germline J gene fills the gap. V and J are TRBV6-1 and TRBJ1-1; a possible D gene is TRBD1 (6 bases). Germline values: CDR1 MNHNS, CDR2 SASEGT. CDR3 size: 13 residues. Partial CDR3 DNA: TGTGCCAGCAGTGGTCAACAGGGTTTCGAA. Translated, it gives CASSGQQGFE. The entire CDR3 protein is CASSGQQGFEAFF.

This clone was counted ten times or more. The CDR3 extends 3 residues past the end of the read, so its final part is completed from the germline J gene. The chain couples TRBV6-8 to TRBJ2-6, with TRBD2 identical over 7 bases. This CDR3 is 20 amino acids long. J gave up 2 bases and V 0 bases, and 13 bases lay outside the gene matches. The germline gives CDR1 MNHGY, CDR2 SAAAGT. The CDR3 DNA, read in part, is TGTGCCAGCAGTTACTCGAGGGAAGTGGGGGGGTTAACTGGGGCCAACGTC. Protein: CASSYSREVGGLTGANV. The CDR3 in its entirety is CASSYSREVGGLTGANVLTF.

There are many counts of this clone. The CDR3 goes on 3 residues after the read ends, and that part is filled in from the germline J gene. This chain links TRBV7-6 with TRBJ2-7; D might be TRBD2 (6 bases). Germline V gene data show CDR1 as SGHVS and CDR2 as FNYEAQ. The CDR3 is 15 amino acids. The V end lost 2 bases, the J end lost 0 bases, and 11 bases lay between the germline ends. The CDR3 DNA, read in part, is TGTGCCAGCAGCTTATTCGGGGGTGGCTCCTACGAG. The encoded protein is CASSLFGGGSYE. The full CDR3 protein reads CASSLFGGGSYEQYF.

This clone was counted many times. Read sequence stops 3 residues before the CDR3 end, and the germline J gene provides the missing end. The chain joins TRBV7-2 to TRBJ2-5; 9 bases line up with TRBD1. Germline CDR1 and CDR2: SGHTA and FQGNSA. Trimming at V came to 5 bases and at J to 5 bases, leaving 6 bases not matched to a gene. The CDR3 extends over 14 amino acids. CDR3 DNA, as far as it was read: TGTGCCAGCAGCATGGGGACAGGGCCTGAGACC. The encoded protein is CASSMGTGPET. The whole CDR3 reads CASSMGTGPETQYF.

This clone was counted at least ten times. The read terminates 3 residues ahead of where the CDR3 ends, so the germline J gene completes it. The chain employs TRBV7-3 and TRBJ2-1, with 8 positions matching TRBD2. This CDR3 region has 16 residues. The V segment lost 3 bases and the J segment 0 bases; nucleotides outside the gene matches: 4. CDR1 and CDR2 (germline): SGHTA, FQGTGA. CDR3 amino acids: CASSFTGTSSYNEQFF. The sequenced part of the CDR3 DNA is TGTGCCAGCAGCTTTACCGGGACTAGCTCCTACAATGAG.

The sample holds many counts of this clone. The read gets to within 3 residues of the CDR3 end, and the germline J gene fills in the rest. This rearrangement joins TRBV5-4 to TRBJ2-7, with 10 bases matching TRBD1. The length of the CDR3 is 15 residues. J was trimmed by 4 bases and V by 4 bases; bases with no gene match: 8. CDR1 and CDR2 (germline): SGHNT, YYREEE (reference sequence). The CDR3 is CASSLGQGGGYEQYF. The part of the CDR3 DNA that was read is TGTGCCAGCAGCCTTGGACAGGGGGGTGGTTACGAG.

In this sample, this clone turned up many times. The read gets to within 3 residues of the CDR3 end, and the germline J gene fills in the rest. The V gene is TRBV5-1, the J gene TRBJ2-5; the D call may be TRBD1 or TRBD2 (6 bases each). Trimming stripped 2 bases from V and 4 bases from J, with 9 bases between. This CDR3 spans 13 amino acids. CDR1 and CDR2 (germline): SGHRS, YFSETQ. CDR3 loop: CASSLGGGETQYF. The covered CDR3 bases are TGCGCCAGCAGCTTAGGAGGGGGAGAGACC.

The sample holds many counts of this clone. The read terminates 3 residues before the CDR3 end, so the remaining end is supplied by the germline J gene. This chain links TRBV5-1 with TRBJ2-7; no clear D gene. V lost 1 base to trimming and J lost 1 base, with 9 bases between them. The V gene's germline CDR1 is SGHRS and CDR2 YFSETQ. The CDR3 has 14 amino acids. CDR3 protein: CASSLSHPSYEQYF. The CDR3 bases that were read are TGCGCCAGCAGCTTGAGCCATCCGTCCTACGAG.